This TCR beta chain was documented in a study of blood T cells in healthy people across ages. Overall study findings and caveats: Naive T cell percentage showed a strong correlation with TCR beta diversity. Fewer expanded clones and more diversity marked long-lived versus aged donors.

Ranging in age from about 6 to 95, the donors were healthy Caucasian individuals from Russia. Total RNA extraction produced at least 5.5 micrograms (per sample) for the study. This clonotype showed up just a few times. Its antigen remains unidentified. Then a second PCR, running roughly 7 to 11 cycles, was carried out with a sample-barcoded 5' primer and a J-beta primer mix. Using its own MiXCR run on the 5' RACE reads, TCRdb lists one record per CDR3 protein. Seen here are more than 1 million distinct CDR3 sequences, under 55% observed once, and the top ten hold 15% to 20%. Per the germline V gene, CDR1 is MNHNY and CDR2 is SVGAGI (reference sequence). Trimming took 5 bases from V and 5 from J; bases not matched to a gene: 4. The length of the CDR3 is 14 residues.

Sequencing was carried out using blood. The V and J genes are TRBV6-6 and TRBJ2-1; the match to TRBD2 covers 9 bases. The origin of this receptor is a woman aged 60 to 75 in good health. The CDR3: CASSTRLADNEQFF. As DNA, the CDR3 is TGTGCCAGCAGTACTAGACTAGCGGACAATGAGCAGTTCTTC.